This TCR beta chain was identified during a study of long-term antiretroviral therapy in people with HIV. Researchers report immunoSEQ v3.0 was run at survey level. Profiling relied on immunoSEQ multiplex PCR, and the TCRdb table lists in-frame clones only, not all of them. The table includes more than 25,000 clones, 97% detected once. As concerns this clone: Antigen: not known.

Whole-study findings and limits: HIV repertoires had narrower CDR3 length ranges than controls. The ART regimens used between the mid-2000s and the late 2010s may be less effective than current ones. Clonotypes expanded prior to ART showed repertoire dominance at all sampled time points.

CDR1 is SGHAT and CDR2 is FQNNGV in the germline V gene. The CDR3 spans 14 residues. Trimming removed 4 bases from V and 9 bases from J; junction bases left unmatched: 9. This rearrangement joins TRBV11-2 to TRBJ2-3, with 8 bases that match TRBD2. The sequenced sample was unsorted PBMCs, obtained 7.6 years after starting antiretroviral therapy. This TCR derives from a man between 25 and 39 years old with HIV. The CDR3: CASSSGRGTGTQYF. The CDR3 DNA reads as TGTGCCAGCAGCTCCGGGAGGGGGACGGGCACGCAGTATTTT.